This T cell receptor beta chain was sequenced in a study of CD8 T cells in ankylosing spondylitis (dated by TCRdb to 2017 to 2019). Notes on the research overall: The study profiled T cell receptor beta repertoires in healthy donors and ankylosing spondylitis patients to find disease-linked TCR variants. The full study cohort comprised around 23 ankylosing spondylitis patients and over a hundred healthy donors. Peripheral blood was sampled, and synovial fluid was also collected from ankylosing spondylitis patients. Overall study outcomes, separate from this receptor: In peripheral blood, the disease-linked clones were found at relatively low frequencies and had a CD8+ phenotype. Some motif variants were previously reported in synovial fluid and blood of reactive arthritis patients, suggesting common disease-initiation mechanisms. A TCR beta motif of about 8 highly homologous amino acid variants appeared characteristic of blood from ankylosing spondylitis patients. Significant enrichment of the disease-linked clones was reported in matched synovial fluid samples from ankylosing spondylitis patients.

Sequencing relied on an Illumina HiSeq 2500. TCR beta libraries were prepared by quantitative 5'-RACE with molecular barcodes. As for the original processing: A new computational method, built on a probabilistic model of VDJ rearrangement, was used to identify disease-linked TCR variants. Through fastp at Q25 and MiXCR, TCRdb rebuilt clones from the public reads, retaining in-frame beta chains. Each entry merges the rows of one CDR3 protein and shows their most common DNA and genes. It is TCRdb's table, rather than the study itself, that gives the V and J calls and clone size. The sample table contains 200,000 to 250,000 distinct CDR3 sequences; only one count was recorded for more than 9% of them. The ten largest account for roughly 23% of the sample. V lost 3 bases and J lost 4 bases; the stretch between them is 9 bases long. The CDR3 sequence holds 13 residues, the cysteine and phenylalanine included. Of the read, only the CDR3 DNA is kept; its 39 bases are in frame from base 1. Reading the germline V gene gives CDR1 MNHNS and CDR2 SASEGT.

Concerning this clonotype itself: Its antigen target is currently unknown. Nothing much larger sits one base from this clone, and base qualities are not available.

Specimen: blood, either unsorted or a sorted T cell fraction (not recorded which). This sequence uses TRBV6-1 and TRBJ1-2, and TRBD1 may be the D gene, going by 5 matching bases. The clonotype was recovered from a male donor with ankylosing spondylitis or in good health (not recorded which). The DNA sequence reads TGTGCCAGCAGTGACGCTGACAGCTATGGCTACACCTTC. Protein translation: CASSDADSYGYTF.